The entry below describes one T cell receptor beta chain. The data were obtained in a study of blood T cells in healthy people across ages. Study-wide context: Using template switching, researchers captured about one barcoded beta molecule for each two T cells.

Combining a sample-barcoded 5' primer with a J-beta primer mix, a second PCR ran for 7 to 11 cycles. TCRdb reprocessed the 5' RACE reads with MiXCR, giving one entry per CDR3 protein. Of fewer than 800,000 distinct CDR3 sequences listed, about half are singletons. Sequencing input: blood. This receptor was obtained from a woman in her sixties or seventies in good health.

CDR3 DNA: TGCGCCAGCAGCCAACGAGACAGGGGGCCGTACGAGCAGTACTTC. Its protein is CASSQRDRGPYEQYF. This sequence joins TRBV4-3 and TRBJ2-7; 10 nucleotides match TRBD1. The V segment lost 2 bases and the J segment 4 bases; nucleotides outside the gene matches: 5. CDR3 length: 15 residues. The germline V gene encodes CDR1 LGHNA and CDR2 YSLEER.